The entry below gives a single T cell receptor beta chain sequence along with its context. Original handling: Nucleated cell number was recorded as an estimate derived from reference gene primer amplification. The method was immunoSEQ multiplex PCR; TCRdb's version includes in-frame clones alone and lacks a portion of them. Clone size and the V and J calls come from that table; the DNA yielded D and trimming. The table shows approximately 200,000 clones, with about 88% occurring only once. The study assigned cohorts using participant-reported clinical history. A case of COVID-19 had been met by exposed participants within 2 weeks before study entry. The source of the sample is a study of blood T cell repertoires in COVID-19. Study information: From T cells, B-cell-depleted T cells, or PBMCs came the material, which was cDNA or gDNA.

This CDR3 contains 15 residues. The V gene end was trimmed by 5 bases and the J gene end by 2 bases; junction bases not matched to a gene: 8. Germline V lookup: CDR1 LNHDA, CDR2 SQIVND (reference sequence). The V and J genes are TRBV19 and TRBJ2-7, with 8 bases that match TRBD1. The origin of this receptor is a woman in her thirties who had been exposed to COVID-19. Sequenced: PBMCs or T cells enriched from blood (not recorded which). The CDR3 protein is CASSLKGQAAYEQYF. In nucleotides, the CDR3 is TGTGCCAGTAGTCTGAAGGGACAGGCAGCCTACGAGCAGTACTTC.